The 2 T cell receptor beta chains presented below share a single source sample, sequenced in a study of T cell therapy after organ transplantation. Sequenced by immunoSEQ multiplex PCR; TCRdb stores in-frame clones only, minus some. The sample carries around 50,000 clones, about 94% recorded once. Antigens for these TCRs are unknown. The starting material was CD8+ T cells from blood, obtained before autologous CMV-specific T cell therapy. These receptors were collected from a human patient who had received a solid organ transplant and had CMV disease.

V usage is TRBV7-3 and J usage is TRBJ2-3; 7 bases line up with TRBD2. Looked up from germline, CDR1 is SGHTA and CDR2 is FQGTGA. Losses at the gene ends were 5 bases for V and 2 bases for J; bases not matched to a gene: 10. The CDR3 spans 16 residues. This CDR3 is CASSLKSGGLTDTQYF. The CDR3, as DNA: TGTGCCAGCAGCCTGAAGTCGGGGGGACTCACAGATACGCAGTATTTT.

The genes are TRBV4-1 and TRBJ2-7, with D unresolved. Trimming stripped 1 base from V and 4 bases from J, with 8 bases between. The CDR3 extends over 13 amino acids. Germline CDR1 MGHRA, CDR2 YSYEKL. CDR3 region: CASSQVLEYEQYF. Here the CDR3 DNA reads TGCGCCAGCAGCCAAGTGCTAGAGTACGAGCAGTACTTC.